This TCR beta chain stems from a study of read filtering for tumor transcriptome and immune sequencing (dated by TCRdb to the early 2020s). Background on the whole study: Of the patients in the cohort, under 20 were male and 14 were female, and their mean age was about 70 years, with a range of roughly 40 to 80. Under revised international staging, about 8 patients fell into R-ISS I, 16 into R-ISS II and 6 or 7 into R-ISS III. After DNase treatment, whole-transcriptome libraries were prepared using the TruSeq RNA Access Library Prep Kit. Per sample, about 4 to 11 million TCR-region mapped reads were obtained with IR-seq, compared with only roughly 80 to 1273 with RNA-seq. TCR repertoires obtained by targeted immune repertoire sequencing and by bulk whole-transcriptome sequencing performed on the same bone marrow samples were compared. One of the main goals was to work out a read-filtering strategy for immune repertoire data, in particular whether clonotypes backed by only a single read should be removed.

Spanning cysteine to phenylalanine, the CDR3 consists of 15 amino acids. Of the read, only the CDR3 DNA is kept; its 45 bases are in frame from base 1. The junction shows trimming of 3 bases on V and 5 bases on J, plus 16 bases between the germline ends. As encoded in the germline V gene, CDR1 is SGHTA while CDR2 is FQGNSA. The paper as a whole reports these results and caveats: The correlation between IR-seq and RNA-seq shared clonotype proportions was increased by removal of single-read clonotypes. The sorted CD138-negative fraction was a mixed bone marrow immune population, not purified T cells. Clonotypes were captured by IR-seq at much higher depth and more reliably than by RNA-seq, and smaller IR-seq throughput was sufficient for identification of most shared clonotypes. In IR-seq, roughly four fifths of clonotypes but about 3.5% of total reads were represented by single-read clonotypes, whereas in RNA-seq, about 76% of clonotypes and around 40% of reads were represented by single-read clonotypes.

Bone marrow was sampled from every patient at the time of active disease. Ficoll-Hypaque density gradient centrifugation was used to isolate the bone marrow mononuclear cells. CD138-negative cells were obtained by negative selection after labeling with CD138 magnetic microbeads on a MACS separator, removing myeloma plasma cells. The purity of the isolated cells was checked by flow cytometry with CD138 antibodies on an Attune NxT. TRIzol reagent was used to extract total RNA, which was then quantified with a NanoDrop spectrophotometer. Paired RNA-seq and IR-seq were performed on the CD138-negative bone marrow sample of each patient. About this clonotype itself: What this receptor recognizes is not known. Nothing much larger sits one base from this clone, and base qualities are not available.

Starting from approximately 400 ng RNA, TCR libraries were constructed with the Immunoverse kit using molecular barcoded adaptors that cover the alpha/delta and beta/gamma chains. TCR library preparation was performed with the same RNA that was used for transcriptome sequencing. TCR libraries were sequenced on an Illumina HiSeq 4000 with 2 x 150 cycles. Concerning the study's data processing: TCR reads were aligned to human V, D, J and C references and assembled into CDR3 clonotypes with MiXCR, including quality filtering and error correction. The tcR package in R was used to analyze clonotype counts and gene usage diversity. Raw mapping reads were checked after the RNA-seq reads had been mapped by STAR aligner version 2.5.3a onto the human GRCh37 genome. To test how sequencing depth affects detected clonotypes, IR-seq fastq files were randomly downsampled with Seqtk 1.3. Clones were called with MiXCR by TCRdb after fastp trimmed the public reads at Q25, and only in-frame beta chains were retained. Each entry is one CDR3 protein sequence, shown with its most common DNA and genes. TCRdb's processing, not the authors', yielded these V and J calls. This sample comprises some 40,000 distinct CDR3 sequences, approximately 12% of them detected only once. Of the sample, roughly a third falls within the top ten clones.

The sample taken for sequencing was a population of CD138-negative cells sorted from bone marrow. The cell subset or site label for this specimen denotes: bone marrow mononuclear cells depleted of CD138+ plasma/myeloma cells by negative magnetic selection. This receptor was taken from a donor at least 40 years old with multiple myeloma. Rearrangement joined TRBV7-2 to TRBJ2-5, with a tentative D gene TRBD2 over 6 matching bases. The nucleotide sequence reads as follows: TGTGCCAGCAGCTTTCTTGGGGGGTCCATCGAGACCCAGTACTTC. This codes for CASSFLGGSIETQYF.